This T cell receptor (beta chain) was captured in a study of cytomegalovirus exposure and HLA in healthy donors. Study results and limitations: First-cohort TCR clusters were later found to tend to co-occur in the 90 to 150 validation repertoires. The authors confirmed in vitro that a few CMV-associated chains were specific for CMV antigens. Cytomegalovirus-associated TCR beta chains were listed, numbering some 170.

As for this clone: What it binds is not known.

V was shortened by 6 bases and J by 4 bases, with 16 bases between the two germline ends. Per the germline V gene, CDR1 is MNHEY and CDR2 is SMNVEV (reference sequence). The CDR3 runs to 14 residues. Separate from the roughly 720-subject first cohort, the approximately 120-subject validation cohort was the one that the donors belonged to. The method was immunoSEQ multiplex PCR; TCRdb's version includes in-frame clones alone and lacks a portion of them. Seen here are more than 110,000 clones, 85% to 95% observed once, and the top ten hold 1.5% to 2%. Sequencing was carried out using PBMCs. The TCR sequence derives from a man between 18 and 29 years old in good health and CMV-seropositive. The chain recombines TRBV27 with TRBJ2-7; D not certain. CDR3 DNA sequence: TGTGCCAGCAGATCGGGTCCCCCCACTTACGAGCAGTACTTC. This translates into CASRSGPPTYEQYF.